Given below is one T cell receptor (beta chain) in context. The table came from immunoSEQ multiplex PCR; TCRdb's copy has only in-frame clones and leaves some out. The sample holds roughly 160,000 clones, more than 65% seen once. The record originates from a study of blood T cell repertoires in COVID-19. Study background: T cells, B-cell-depleted T cells, or PBMCs supplied cDNA or gDNA.

Participants spanned ages about 18 to 90 years and resided in fewer than 30 US areas. Two consecutive negative NP/OP PCR tests, clearance, or resolved symptoms defined Cohort 3 recovery. The V gene's germline CDR1 is SGHTA and CDR2 FQGNSA. This CDR3 region has 14 residues. The V end was cut by 5 bases, the J end by 2 bases, with 11 bases between. The rearrangement uses TRBV7-2 and TRBJ2-3; tentative D call: TRBD1 (5 bases). The source is a man in his fifties or sixties who had recovered from COVID-19. Sequenced sample: PBMCs or T cells enriched from blood (not recorded which). The CDR3 reads CASSPRQSTDTQYF. The CDR3 DNA follows: TGTGCCAGCAGCCCACGACAGTCCACAGATACGCAGTATTTT. The whole variable domain, filled in from reference TRBV7-2 and TRBJ2-3, reads GAGVSQSPSNKVTEKGKDVELRCDPISGHTALYWYRQSLGQGLEFLIYFQGNSAPDKSGLPSDRFSAERTGGSVSTLTIQRTQQEDSAVYLCASSPRQSTDTQYFGPGTRLTVL.